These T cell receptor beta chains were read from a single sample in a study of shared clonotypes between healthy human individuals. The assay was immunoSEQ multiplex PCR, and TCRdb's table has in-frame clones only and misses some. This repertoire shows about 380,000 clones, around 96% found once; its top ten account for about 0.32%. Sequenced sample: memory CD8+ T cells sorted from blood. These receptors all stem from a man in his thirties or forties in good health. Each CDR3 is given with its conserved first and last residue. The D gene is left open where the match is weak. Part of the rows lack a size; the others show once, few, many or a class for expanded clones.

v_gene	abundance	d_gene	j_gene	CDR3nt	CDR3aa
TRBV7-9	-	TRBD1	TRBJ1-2	TGTGCCAGCAGCTTAGGGGACAGCGAATCCTATGGCTACACCTTC	CASSLGDSESYGYTF
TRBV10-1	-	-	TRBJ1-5	TGCGCCAGCAGTGAAACAGATCAGCCCCAGCATTTT	CASSETDQPQHF
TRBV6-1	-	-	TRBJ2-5	TGTGCCAGCAGTGCGGGACACTTCCAAGAGACCCAGTACTTC	CASSAGHFQETQYF
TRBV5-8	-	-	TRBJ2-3	TGTGCCAGCAGCTTGGGTTCGCGCACAGATACGCAGTATTTT	CASSLGSRTDTQYF
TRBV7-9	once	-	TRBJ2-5	TGTGCCAGCAGCTTTTACAGAGAACAAGAGACCCAGTACTTC	CASSFYREQETQYF
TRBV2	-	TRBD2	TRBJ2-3	TGTGCCAGCAGTGACACCATAGCGGGAACTAGCACAGATACGCAGTATTTT	CASSDTIAGTSTDTQYF
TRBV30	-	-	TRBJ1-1	TGTGCCTGGACCGGGAGGAGCACTGAAGCTTTCTTT	CAWTGRSTEAFF
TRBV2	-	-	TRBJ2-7	TGTGCCAGCAACCCGCCCGGTCCCCCGGGCTACGAGCAGTACTTC	CASNPPGPPGYEQYF
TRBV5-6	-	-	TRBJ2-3	TGTGCCAGCGGGATGAGCACAGATACGCAGTATTTT	CASGMSTDTQYF
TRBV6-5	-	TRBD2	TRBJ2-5	TGTGCCAGCAGCTCGGGACTAGCGGGACAAGAGACCCAGTACTTC	CASSSGLAGQETQYF
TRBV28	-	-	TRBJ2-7	TGTGCCAGCAGCTCGAACCAGGGCAGGGGCTACGAGCAGTACTTC	CASSSNQGRGYEQYF
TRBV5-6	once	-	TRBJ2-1	TGTGCCAGCCATACCGGGACCAGACAGTTCTTC	CASHTGTRQFF
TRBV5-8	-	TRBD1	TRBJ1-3	TGTGCCAGCAGCCGGACAGGGGGCCCGGGAAACACCATATATTTT	CASSRTGGPGNTIYF
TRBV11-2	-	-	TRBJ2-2	TGTGCCAGCAGCTTTAGATCCCAGGGCGGGTCCGGGGAGCTGTTTTTT	CASSFRSQGGSGELFF
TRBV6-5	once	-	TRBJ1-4	TGTGCCAGCTCGTGGACGAACGGGGGAGTGGAAAAACTGTTTTTT	CASSWTNGGVEKLFF
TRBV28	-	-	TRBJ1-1	TGTGCCAGCACCCCGATAGGGGGTACGAACACTGAAGCTTTCTTT	CASTPIGGTNTEAFF
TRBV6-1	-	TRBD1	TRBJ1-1	TGTGCCAGCAGACAGGGGCTGAACACTGAAGCTTTCTTT	CASRQGLNTEAFF
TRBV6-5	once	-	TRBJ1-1	TGTGCCAGCACCCCCAGGGCGAGCACTGAAGCTTTCTTT	CASTPRASTEAFF
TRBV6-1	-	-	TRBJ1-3	TGTGCCAGCATGAGCAGGGGAGACACCATATATTTT	CASMSRGDTIYF
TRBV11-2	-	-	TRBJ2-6	TGTGCCAGCAGACGGACAGCTGGGGCCAACGTCCTGACTTTC	CASRRTAGANVLTF